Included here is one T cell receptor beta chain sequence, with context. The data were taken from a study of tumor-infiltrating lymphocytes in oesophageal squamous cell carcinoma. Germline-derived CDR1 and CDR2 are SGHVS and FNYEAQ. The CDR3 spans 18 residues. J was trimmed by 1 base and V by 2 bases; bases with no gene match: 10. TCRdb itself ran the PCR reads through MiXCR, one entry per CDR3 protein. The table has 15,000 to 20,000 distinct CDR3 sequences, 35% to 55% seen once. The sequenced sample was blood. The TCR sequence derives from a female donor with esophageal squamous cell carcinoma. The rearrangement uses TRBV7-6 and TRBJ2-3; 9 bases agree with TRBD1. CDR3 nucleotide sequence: TGTGCCAGCAGCTTATTTCTTCAAGGGGACAGGGGCACAGATACGCAGTATTTT. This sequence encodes CASSLFLQGDRGTDTQYF.